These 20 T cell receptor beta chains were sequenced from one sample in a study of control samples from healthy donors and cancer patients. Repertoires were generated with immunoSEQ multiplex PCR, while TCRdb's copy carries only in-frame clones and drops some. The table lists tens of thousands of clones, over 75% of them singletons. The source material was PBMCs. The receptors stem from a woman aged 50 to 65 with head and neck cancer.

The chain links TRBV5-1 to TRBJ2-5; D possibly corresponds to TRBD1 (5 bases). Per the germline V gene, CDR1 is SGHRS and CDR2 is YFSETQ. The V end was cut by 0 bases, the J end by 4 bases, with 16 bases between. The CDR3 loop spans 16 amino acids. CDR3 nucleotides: TGCGCCAGCAGCTTGGCGGTGGGTCAGGGCACAGAGACCCAGTACTTC. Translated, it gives CASSLAVGQGTETQYF. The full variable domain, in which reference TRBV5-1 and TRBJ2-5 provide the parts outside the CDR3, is KAGVTQTPRYLIKTRGQQVTLSCSPISGHRSVSWYQQTPGQGLQFLFEYFSETQRNKGNFPGRFSGRQFSNSRSEMNVSTLELGDSALYLCASSLAVGQGTETQYFGPGTRLLVL.

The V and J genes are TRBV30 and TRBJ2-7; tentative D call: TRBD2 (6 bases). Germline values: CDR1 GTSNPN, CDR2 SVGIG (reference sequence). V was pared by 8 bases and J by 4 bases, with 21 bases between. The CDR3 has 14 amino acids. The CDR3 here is CAAGGGLIYYEQYF. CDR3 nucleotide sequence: TGTGCCGCCGGGGGAGGACTGATTTATTACGAGCAGTACTTC.

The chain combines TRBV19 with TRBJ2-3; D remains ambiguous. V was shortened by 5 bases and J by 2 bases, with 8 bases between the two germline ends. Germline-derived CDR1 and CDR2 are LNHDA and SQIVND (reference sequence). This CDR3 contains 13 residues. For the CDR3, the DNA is TGTGCCAGTAGTGCGTCCGTCACAGATACGCAGTATTTT. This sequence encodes CASSASVTDTQYF.

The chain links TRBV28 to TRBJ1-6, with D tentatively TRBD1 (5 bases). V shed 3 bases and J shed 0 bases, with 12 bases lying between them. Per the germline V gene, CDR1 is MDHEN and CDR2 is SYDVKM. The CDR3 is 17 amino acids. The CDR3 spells CASSLFRGSSYNSPLHF. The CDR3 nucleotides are TGTGCCAGCAGTTTGTTCCGGGGCAGCTCCTATAATTCACCCCTCCACTTT.

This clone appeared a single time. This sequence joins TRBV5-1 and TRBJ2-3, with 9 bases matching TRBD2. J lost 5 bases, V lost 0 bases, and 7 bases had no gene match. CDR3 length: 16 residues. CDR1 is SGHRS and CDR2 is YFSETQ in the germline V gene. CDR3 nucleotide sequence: TGCGCCAGCAGCTTGGAGACTAGCGGCTTTCGAGATACGCAGTATTTT. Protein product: CASSLETSGFRDTQYF.

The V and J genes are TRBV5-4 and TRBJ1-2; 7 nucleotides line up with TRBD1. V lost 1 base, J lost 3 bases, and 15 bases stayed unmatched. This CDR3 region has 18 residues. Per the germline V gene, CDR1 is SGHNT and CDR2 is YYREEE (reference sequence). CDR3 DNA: TGTGCCAGCAGCTTGAGGACAGGCCCTTCCCAAGGTTACTATGGCTACACCTTC. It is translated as CASSLRTGPSQGYYGYTF.

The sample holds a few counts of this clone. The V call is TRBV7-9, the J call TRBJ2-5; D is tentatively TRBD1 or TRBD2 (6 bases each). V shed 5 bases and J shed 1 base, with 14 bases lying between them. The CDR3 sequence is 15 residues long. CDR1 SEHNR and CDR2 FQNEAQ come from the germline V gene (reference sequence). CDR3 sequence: CASSRKGGAQETQYF. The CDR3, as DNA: TGTGCCAGCAGCCGCAAGGGGGGAGCCCAAGAGACCCAGTACTTC.

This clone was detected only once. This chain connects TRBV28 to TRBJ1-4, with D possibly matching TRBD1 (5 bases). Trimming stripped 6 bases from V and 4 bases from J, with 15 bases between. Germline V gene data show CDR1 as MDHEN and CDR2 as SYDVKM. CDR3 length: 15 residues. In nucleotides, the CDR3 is TGTGCCAGCAGGACAGTAGCTCGACGTAATGAAAAACTGTTTTTT. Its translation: CASRTVARRNEKLFF. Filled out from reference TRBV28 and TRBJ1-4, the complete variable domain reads DVKVTQSSRYLVKRTGEKVFLECVQDMDHENMFWYRQDPGLGLRLIYFSYDVKMKEKGDIPEGYSVSREKKERFSLILESASTNQTSMYLCASRTVARRNEKLFFGSGTQLSVL.

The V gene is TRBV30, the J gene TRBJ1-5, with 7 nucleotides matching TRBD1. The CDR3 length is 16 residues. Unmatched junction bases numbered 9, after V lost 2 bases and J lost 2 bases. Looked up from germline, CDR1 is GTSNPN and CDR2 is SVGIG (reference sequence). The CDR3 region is CAWSSPGGTGNQPQHF. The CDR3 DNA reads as TGTGCCTGGAGTAGTCCAGGGGGAACTGGCAATCAGCCCCAGCATTTT. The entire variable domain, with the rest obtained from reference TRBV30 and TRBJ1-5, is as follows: SQTIHQWPATLVQPVGSPLSLECTVEGTSNPNLYWYRQAAGRGLQLLFYSVGIGQISSEVPQNLSASRPQDRQFILSSKKLLLSDSGFYLCAWSSPGGTGNQPQHFGDGTRLSIL.

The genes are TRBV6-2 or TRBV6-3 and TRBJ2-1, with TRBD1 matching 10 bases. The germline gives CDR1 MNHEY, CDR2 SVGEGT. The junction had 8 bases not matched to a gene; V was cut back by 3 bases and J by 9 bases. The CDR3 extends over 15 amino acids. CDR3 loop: CASSYRPGQGREQFF. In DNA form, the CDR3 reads TGTGCCAGCAGTTATCGCCCGGGACAGGGGCGTGAGCAGTTCTTC.

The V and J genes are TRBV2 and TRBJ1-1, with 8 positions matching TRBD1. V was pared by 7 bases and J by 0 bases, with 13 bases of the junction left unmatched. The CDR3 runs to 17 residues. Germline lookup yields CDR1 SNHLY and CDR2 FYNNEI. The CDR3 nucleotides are TGTGCCAGCAAGGCTCGGACAGGGAGGAGTATGAACACTGAAGCTTTCTTT. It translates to CASKARTGRSMNTEAFF.

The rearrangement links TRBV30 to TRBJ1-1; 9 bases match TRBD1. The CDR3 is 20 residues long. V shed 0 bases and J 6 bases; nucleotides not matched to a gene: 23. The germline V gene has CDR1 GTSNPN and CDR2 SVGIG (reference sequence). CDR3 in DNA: TGTGCCTGGAGTGTACATATTCCCCCGCCCCTTCAAACAGGGGGCGCTGAAGCTTTCTTT. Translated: CAWSVHIPPPLQTGGAEAFF.

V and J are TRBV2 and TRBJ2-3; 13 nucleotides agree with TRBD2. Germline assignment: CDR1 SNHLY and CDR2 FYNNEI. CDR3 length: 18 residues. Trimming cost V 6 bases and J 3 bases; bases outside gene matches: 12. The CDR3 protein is CASRRGLAGRSGTDTQYF. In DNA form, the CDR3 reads TGTGCCAGCAGAAGGGGACTAGCGGGGAGGTCTGGTACAGATACGCAGTATTTT.

The chain's CDR3 is CASSLLGGEQYF. As DNA, the CDR3 is TGTGCCAGCAGTTTATTGGGTGGCGAGCAGTACTTC. This sequence joins TRBV28 and TRBJ2-7; D gene unclear. Germline CDR1 is MDHEN and CDR2 is SYDVKM. The CDR3 has 12 residues. Trimming took off 1 base at V and 6 bases at J, with 7 bases between the two ends. Together with reference TRBV28 and TRBJ2-7, the CDR3 gives the full variable domain: DVKVTQSSRYLVKRTGEKVFLECVQDMDHENMFWYRQDPGLGLRLIYFSYDVKMKEKGDIPEGYSVSREKKERFSLILESASTNQTSMYLCASSLLGGEQYFGPGTRLTVT.

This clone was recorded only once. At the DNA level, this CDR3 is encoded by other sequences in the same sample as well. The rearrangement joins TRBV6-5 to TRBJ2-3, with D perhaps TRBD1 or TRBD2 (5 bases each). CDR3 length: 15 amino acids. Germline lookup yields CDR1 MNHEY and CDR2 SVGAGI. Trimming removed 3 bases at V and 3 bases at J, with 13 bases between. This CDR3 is CASSYGATGTDTQYF. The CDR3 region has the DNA TGTGCCAGCAGTTATGGGGCGACGGGGACAGATACGCAGTATTTT.

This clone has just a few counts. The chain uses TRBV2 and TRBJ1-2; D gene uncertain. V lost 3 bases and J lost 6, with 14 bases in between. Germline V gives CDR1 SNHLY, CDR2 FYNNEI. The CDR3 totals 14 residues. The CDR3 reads CASSDGNTLDGYTF. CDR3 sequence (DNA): TGTGCCAGCAGTGACGGGAACACCCTGGATGGCTACACCTTC.

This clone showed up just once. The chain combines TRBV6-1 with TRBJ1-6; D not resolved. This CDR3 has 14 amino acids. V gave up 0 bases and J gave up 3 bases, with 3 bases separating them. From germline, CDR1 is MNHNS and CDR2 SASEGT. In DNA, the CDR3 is TGTGCCAGCAGTGAAGCGGGCTATAATTCACCCCTCCACTTT. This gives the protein CASSEAGYNSPLHF.

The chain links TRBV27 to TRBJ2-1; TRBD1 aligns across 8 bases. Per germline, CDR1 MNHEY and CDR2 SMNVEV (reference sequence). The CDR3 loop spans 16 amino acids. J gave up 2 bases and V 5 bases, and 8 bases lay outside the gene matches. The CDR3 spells CASSPAGGAPYNEQFF. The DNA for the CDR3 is TGTGCCAGCAGTCCCGCAGGGGGCGCCCCCTACAATGAGCAGTTCTTC.

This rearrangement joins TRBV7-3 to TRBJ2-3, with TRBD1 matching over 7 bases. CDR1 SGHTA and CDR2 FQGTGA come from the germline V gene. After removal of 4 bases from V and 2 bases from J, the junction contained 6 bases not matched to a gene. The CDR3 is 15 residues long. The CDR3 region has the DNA TGTGCCAGCAGCTCACAGACAGGGTTCACAGATACGCAGTATTTT. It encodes CASSSQTGFTDTQYF.

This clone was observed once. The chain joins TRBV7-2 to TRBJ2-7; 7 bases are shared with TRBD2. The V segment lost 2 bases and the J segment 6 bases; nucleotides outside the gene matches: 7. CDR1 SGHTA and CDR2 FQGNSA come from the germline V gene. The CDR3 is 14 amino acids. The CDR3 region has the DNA TGTGCCAGCAGCTTAACGGGGGGAGTCGGCGAGCAGTACTTC. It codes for CASSLTGGVGEQYF.